The 26 T cell receptor beta chains reported below all come from one sample, sequenced in a study of Ad26.COV2.S vaccination and SARS-CoV-2 variants. Assay: immunoSEQ multiplex PCR; the TCRdb copy retains only in-frame clones and omits some. Seen here are more than 150,000 clones, roughly 87% observed once, and the top ten hold under 7.5%. Sample: peripheral blood, taken after recovery from COVID-19. The receptors were sampled from a human donor who had recovered from COVID-19.

As DNA, the CDR3 is TGTGCCAGCAGTTTATTCCAATTGGGGGAAAAACTGTTTTTT. It translates to CASSLFQLGEKLFF. The chain joins TRBV28 to TRBJ1-4; D not resolved. The CDR3 runs to 14 residues. V lost 1 base and J 8 bases, leaving 11 bases between the germline ends. The V gene's germline CDR1 is MDHEN and CDR2 SYDVKM.

The sample holds a few counts of this clone. The chain links TRBV29-1 to TRBJ2-7; 8 nucleotides align to TRBD2. CDR3 length: 12 residues. The trim removed 6 bases at V and 4 bases at J, leaving 5 bases unmatched. From germline, CDR1 is SQVTM and CDR2 ANQGSEA. The CDR3 coding sequence is TGCAGCGTGGGGACTAGAAGATACGAGCAGTACTTC. It yields the protein CSVGTRRYEQYF.

The V gene is TRBV24-1, the J gene TRBJ2-2; no clear D gene. The germline gives CDR1 KGHDR, CDR2 SFDVKD. This CDR3 spans 14 amino acids. The germline V and J ends were trimmed by 4 bases and 5 bases, with 10 bases remaining between them. CDR3 residues: CATSERIFTGELFF. CDR3 DNA: TGTGCCACCAGTGAGAGGATCTTTACCGGGGAGCTGTTTTTT.

The CDR3 sequence: CTSSHTPGGLAGGTSTDTQYF. The CDR3 DNA reads TGCACCAGCAGCCATACCCCGGGGGGGTTAGCGGGGGGAACTAGCACAGATACGCAGTATTTT. The gene calls are TRBV1 and TRBJ2-3; TRBD2, the table's D call, was not compared with the DNA. TRBV1 is listed as a pseudogene. This CDR3 comprises 21 residues.

The gene calls are TRBV12-3 or TRBV12-4 and TRBJ2-2, with D unclear. V lost 4 bases and J lost 4, with 7 bases in between. The CDR3 runs to 13 residues. This CDR3 is CASSSRVTGELFF. The CDR3 DNA reads as TGTGCCAGCAGTTCCCGGGTCACCGGGGAGCTGTTTTTT.

The J gene is TRBJ1-5, the V gene TRBV19; the match to TRBD1 covers 12 bases. Germline V gives CDR1 LNHDA, CDR2 SQIVND (reference sequence). V lost 6 bases, J lost 7 bases, and 7 bases stayed unmatched. The CDR3 is 15 residues long. The CDR3 region has the DNA TGTGCCAGTAGCGCCGGGACAGGGGGCAGGCAGCCCCAGCATTTT. Protein: CASSAGTGGRQPQHF.

The rearrangement links TRBV15 to TRBJ1-6, with 9 bases identical to TRBD1. The CDR3 covers 16 residues. CDR1 and CDR2 (germline): LNHNV, YYDKDF (reference sequence). With 2 bases clipped from V and 9 bases from J, the junction kept 8 bases outside the gene matches. The CDR3 loop reads CATSRSGQGSSSPLHF. The CDR3 nucleotides are TGTGCCACCAGCAGATCCGGACAGGGGTCGAGTTCACCCCTCCACTTT.

The rearrangement links TRBV18 to TRBJ1-1; D gene unclear. Trimming removed 3 bases at V and 11 bases at J, with 16 bases between. The CDR3 covers 13 residues. Germline lookup yields CDR1 KGHSH and CDR2 LQKENI. The CDR3, as DNA: TGTGCCAGCTCACCGAGCCTGCAGGTGGGGGCTTTCTTT. It specifies CASSPSLQVGAFF.

This clone has only a few counts. The chain joins TRBV5-1 to TRBJ2-5; 9 nucleotides match TRBD2. Germline V gives CDR1 SGHRS, CDR2 YFSETQ. CDR3 size: 18 residues. With V trimmed by 6 bases and J by 1 base, 16 bases remained unmatched. The CDR3 nucleotides read TGCGCCAGCAAACTTGTCCCTTGGGCGGGGGGGCTCCAAGAGACCCAGTACTTC. It specifies CASKLVPWAGGLQETQYF.

The chain carries TRBV28 and TRBJ2-5; D unresolved. The CDR3 length is 11 residues. Trimming shortened V by 6 bases and J by 5 bases, and 7 bases separated the two germline ends. Germline V lookup: CDR1 MDHEN, CDR2 SYDVKM. This CDR3 reads CASSRRETQYF. CDR3 DNA sequence: TGTGCCAGCAGCCGTAGGGAGACCCAGTACTTC. The full variable domain, its missing parts supplied by reference TRBV28 and TRBJ2-5, is DVKVTQSSRYLVKRTGEKVFLECVQDMDHENMFWYRQDPGLGLRLIYFSYDVKMKEKGDIPEGYSVSREKKERFSLILESASTNQTSMYLCASSRRETQYFGPGTRLLVL.

This chain joins TRBV11-2 and TRBJ2-3; D gene ambiguous. In germline, CDR1 is SGHAT, CDR2 FQNNGV. This CDR3 has 17 residues. Trimming left V 5 bases short and J 3 bases short, with 21 bases between. The CDR3 is CASSLSRFRVETDTQYF. The CDR3 nucleotides are TGTGCCAGCAGCCTATCACGGTTTAGGGTTGAAACAGATACGCAGTATTTT.

This clone was counted between two and nine times. V and J are TRBV21-1 and TRBJ2-5; the D call in the table, TRBD2, was not verified against the DNA. TRBV21-1 is labeled a pseudogene. The CDR3 consists of 14 residues. The CDR3 nucleotides are TGTGCCAGCAGCAGAGGGCCGATTGCGGAGACCCAGTACTTC. It encodes CASSRGPIAETQYF.

The chain employs TRBV7-3 and TRBJ2-1; D remains ambiguous. Trimming removed 2 bases from V and 0 bases from J, with 8 bases in between. The CDR3 spans 15 residues. Germline values: CDR1 SGHTA, CDR2 FQGTGA. The CDR3 here is CASSLGASSYNEQFF. Written as DNA, the CDR3 is TGTGCCAGCAGCTTAGGTGCAAGCTCCTACAATGAGCAGTTCTTC.

The chain joins TRBV7-3 to TRBJ1-1, with D perhaps TRBD1 (6 bases). Looked up from germline, CDR1 is SGHTA and CDR2 is FQGTGA. V lost 2 bases and J lost 4, with 11 bases in between. The CDR3 contains 14 residues. CDR3 region: CASSLWGAGTEAFF. CDR3 coding DNA: TGTGCCAGCAGCTTATGGGGGGCGGGCACTGAAGCTTTCTTT.

V gene TRBV5-6 combines with J gene TRBJ2-7, with D hard to call. The V gene's germline CDR1 is SGHDT and CDR2 YYEEEE. V was cut by 0 bases and J by 1 base, with 14 bases left in between. The CDR3 loop spans 16 amino acids. The CDR3 loop is CASSLVGKTPSYEQYF. The CDR3 DNA sequence: TGTGCCAGCAGCTTGGTAGGAAAAACACCATCCTACGAGCAGTACTTC.

The rearrangement joins TRBV7-9 to TRBJ2-5; 9 nucleotides align to TRBD2. The CDR3 extends over 17 amino acids. The ends lost 3 bases at V and 2 bases at J; junction bases unmatched: 10. Germline CDR1 reads SEHNR; CDR2 reads FQNEAQ (reference sequence). CDR3 in amino acids: CASSLGGAGGPQETQYF. The CDR3 DNA is TGTGCCAGCAGCTTGGGCGGAGCGGGGGGTCCTCAAGAGACCCAGTACTTC.

The J gene is TRBJ2-7, the V gene TRBV7-9; D is undetermined. Trimming shortened V by 3 bases and J by 5 bases, and 11 bases separated the two germline ends. The V gene's germline CDR1 is SEHNR and CDR2 FQNEAQ (reference sequence). This CDR3 has 13 residues. CDR3 residues: CASSFPAKNEQYF. The CDR3 DNA reads TGTGCCAGCAGCTTCCCGGCTAAGAACGAGCAGTACTTC. Drawing the rest from reference TRBV7-9 and TRBJ2-7, the complete variable domain is DTGVSQNPRHKITKRGQNVTFRCDPISEHNRLYWYRQTLGQGPEFLTYFQNEAQLEKSRLLSDRFSAERPKGSFSTLEIQRTEQGDSAMYLCASSFPAKNEQYFGPGTRLTVT.

The rearrangement uses TRBV4-2 and TRBJ2-2; D gene unclear. CDR3 size: 13 residues. The V and J ends lost 2 bases and 6 bases respectively, with 7 bases between them. From germline, CDR1 is LGHNA and CDR2 YNFKEQ. The CDR3 DNA is TGTGCCAGCAGCCAACAAGCATCCGGGGAGCTGTTTTTT. It yields the protein CASSQQASGELFF.

The chain employs TRBV14 and TRBJ1-3; possible D gene TRBD1, 6 bases. Per germline, CDR1 SGHDN and CDR2 FVKESK. The length of the CDR3 is 16 residues. The V end lost 4 bases, the J end lost 0 bases, and 13 bases lay between the germline ends. The CDR3 DNA is TGTGCCAGCAGCCGTACGACAGGTTACTCTGGAAACACCATATATTTT. It encodes CASSRTTGYSGNTIYF.

The chain joins TRBV3-1 (or the pseudogene TRBV3-2) to TRBJ1-5, with a possible D match to TRBD1 (5 bases). CDR3 length: 13 residues. Germline assignment: CDR1 LGHDT and CDR2 YNNKEL (reference sequence). V was cut by 4 bases and J by 7 bases, with 11 bases left in between. In nucleotides, the CDR3 is TGTGCCAGCAGCCCCTCGGGGGGGCAGCCCCAGCATTTT. Protein sequence: CASSPSGGQPQHF.

The chain links TRBV27 to TRBJ1-1; D not resolved. The CDR3 covers 13 residues. V was shortened by 1 base and J by 4 bases, with 7 bases between the two germline ends. Per the germline V gene, CDR1 is MNHEY and CDR2 is SMNVEV (reference sequence). In DNA form, the CDR3 reads TGTGCCAGCAGTTTATACCGGGGCACTGAAGCTTTCTTT. Amino acids: CASSLYRGTEAFF.

The chain couples TRBV7-9 to TRBJ1-6; TRBD1 agrees at 8 bases. This CDR3 is 17 amino acids long. Germline lookup yields CDR1 SEHNR and CDR2 FQNEAQ (reference sequence). The V and J ends lost 5 bases and 0 bases, in that order; junction bases with no gene match: 6. The CDR3 region is CASSQGQASSYNSPLHF. The CDR3 DNA follows: TGTGCCAGCAGCCAGGGACAGGCGTCCTCCTATAATTCACCCCTCCACTTT.

The V and J genes are TRBV9 and TRBJ1-2; the D gene is possibly TRBD1 (5 bases). Trimming took off 2 bases at V and 0 bases at J, with 14 bases between the two ends. The CDR3 is 16 amino acids. From germline, CDR1 is SGDLS and CDR2 YYNGEE. CDR3 residues: CASSVERDGANYGYTF. The CDR3 DNA is TGTGCCAGCAGCGTCGAACGGGACGGGGCTAACTATGGCTACACCTTC.

The chain carries TRBV5-4 and TRBJ2-2; D call uncertain. CDR1 SGHNT and CDR2 YYREEE come from the germline V gene (reference sequence). V lost 3 bases and J lost 7, with 7 bases in between. CDR3 length: 12 amino acids. The CDR3 here is CASSSMDGELFF. The CDR3 nucleotides are TGTGCCAGCAGCTCCATGGACGGGGAGCTGTTTTTT.

A few counts support this clone. The rearrangement joins TRBV19 to TRBJ2-1; tentative D call: TRBD2 (6 bases). The germline V and J ends were trimmed by 9 bases and 0 bases, with 21 bases remaining between them. This CDR3 spans 17 amino acids. The V gene's germline CDR1 is LNHDA and CDR2 SQIVND (reference sequence). The DNA of the CDR3 is TGTGCCAGAGGGACTGCGCCTACTTCTAGCTCCTACAATGAGCAGTTCTTC. Amino acids: CARGTAPTSSSYNEQFF.

This clone was counted a single time. This chain connects TRBV19 to TRBJ2-5, with D perhaps TRBD2 (7 bases). The CDR3 length is 13 residues. Germline CDR1 LNHDA, CDR2 SQIVND (reference sequence). The V gene lost 5 bases and the J gene lost 5 bases, with 12 bases spanning the gap. The CDR3 nucleotides read TGTGCCAGTAGTGACGGGGGGCAGGAGACCCAGTACTTC. It codes for CASSDGGQETQYF. The complete variable domain, with remaining parts taken from reference TRBV19 and TRBJ2-5, reads DGGITQSPKYLFRKEGQNVTLSCEQNLNHDAMYWYRQDPGQGLRLIYYSQIVNDFQKGDIAEGYSVSREKKESFPLTVTSAQKNPTAFYLCASSDGGQETQYFGPGTRLLVL.